The 19 T cell receptor beta chains below were found in one sample sequenced in a study of cytomegalovirus exposure and HLA in healthy donors. 60 Vbeta and 13 Jbeta primers were used in PCR. Assay used: immunoSEQ multiplex PCR; TCRdb lists only in-frame clones, some missing. The sample consists of 200,000 to 300,000 clones, 78% of them appearing once. Sequenced sample: PBMCs. These receptor sequences come from a boy younger than 18 in good health and CMV-seronegative.

The J gene is TRBJ1-6, the V gene TRBV19; no clear D gene. The V gene lost 6 bases and the J gene lost 5 bases, with 14 bases spanning the gap. Per the germline V gene, CDR1 is LNHDA and CDR2 is SQIVND (reference sequence). The CDR3 covers 15 residues. The CDR3 DNA follows: TGTGCCAGTAGCGACCCTGGAGGTGATAATTCACCCCTCCACTTT. It codes for CASSDPGGDNSPLHF.

V gene TRBV19 combines with J gene TRBJ2-3, with 13 bases identical to TRBD2. The V gene end was trimmed by 5 bases and the J gene end by 2 bases; junction bases not matched to a gene: 7. Germline V gene lookup returns CDR1 LNHDA and CDR2 SQIVND (reference sequence). This CDR3 comprises 17 residues. The CDR3 coding sequence is TGTGCCAGTAGTGCGGGACTAGCGGGGACTCTCACAGATACGCAGTATTTT. Translated: CASSAGLAGTLTDTQYF. Full variable domain (remainder filled in from reference TRBV19 and TRBJ2-3): DGGITQSPKYLFRKEGQNVTLSCEQNLNHDAMYWYRQDPGQGLRLIYYSQIVNDFQKGDIAEGYSVSREKKESFPLTVTSAQKNPTAFYLCASSAGLAGTLTDTQYFGPGTRLTVL.

The V and J genes are TRBV7-8 and TRBJ2-3; D remains unclear. Trimming stripped 4 bases from V and 2 bases from J, with 4 bases between. CDR1 is SGHVS, CDR2 FQNEAQ, per germline. This CDR3 spans 12 amino acids. The CDR3: CASSSSTDTQYF. The DNA for the CDR3 is TGTGCCAGCAGCTCCTCCACAGATACGCAGTATTTT.

DNA for the CDR3: TGTGCCGCCAGCACTGAAGCTTTCTTT. Protein sequence: CAASTEAFF. This chain uses TRBV2 with TRBJ1-1; no clear D gene. The CDR3 extends over 9 amino acids. V dropped 11 bases and J dropped 4 bases, with 5 bases sitting between them. Per the germline V gene, CDR1 is SNHLY and CDR2 is FYNNEI.

V and J are TRBV27 and TRBJ1-5, with unresolved D. V dropped 3 bases and J dropped 5 bases, with 5 bases sitting between them. The germline CDR1 and CDR2 sequences are MNHEY and SMNVEV (reference sequence). This CDR3 has 12 residues. CDR3 in DNA: TGTGCCAGCAGTTTCCCCGATCAGCCCCAGCATTTT. Protein: CASSFPDQPQHF.

This chain joins TRBV5-1 and TRBJ1-2; 7 positions agree with TRBD1. From germline, CDR1 is SGHRS and CDR2 YFSETQ. The CDR3 covers 15 residues. Trimming took 4 bases from V and 3 from J; bases not matched to a gene: 9. CDR3 in amino acids: CASSVAQGLDYGYTF. In DNA form, the CDR3 reads TGCGCCAGCAGCGTGGCACAGGGGCTCGACTATGGCTACACCTTC.

The chain combines TRBV5-4 with TRBJ2-3; no definite D call. V was pared by 3 bases and J by 6 bases, with 11 bases between. CDR3 length: 13 residues. Germline V gene sequence: CDR1 SGHNT, CDR2 YYREEE (reference sequence). CDR3 bases: TGTGCCAGCAGCTCCCCACGCGTGGATACGCAGTATTTT. Its protein is CASSSPRVDTQYF. The full variable domain, with the rest looked up from reference TRBV5-4 and TRBJ2-3, is ETGVTQSPTHLIKTRGQQVTLRCSSQSGHNTVSWYQQALGQGPQFIFQYYREEENGRGNFPPRFSGLQFPNYSSELNVNALELDDSALYLCASSSPRVDTQYFGPGTRLTVL.

The V call is TRBV10-1, the J call TRBJ2-2; D is possibly TRBD2 (7 bases). The germline gives CDR1 WNHNN, CDR2 SYGVQD (reference sequence). The CDR3 loop spans 16 amino acids. V lost 3 bases, J lost 4 bases, and 15 bases lay in between. This chain's CDR3 is CASSEGGGASTGELFF. The DNA for the CDR3 is TGCGCCAGCAGTGAAGGTGGGGGGGCTTCCACCGGGGAGCTGTTTTTT.

This clone came up a few times. The chain carries TRBV2 and TRBJ1-1; 8 nucleotides line up with TRBD1. The CDR3 has 14 residues. Germline V CDR1 and CDR2: SNHLY, FYNNEI. With V trimmed by 8 bases and J by 4 bases, 9 bases remained unmatched. CDR3 protein: CASPDRARGTEAFF. In DNA, the CDR3 is TGTGCCAGCCCGGACAGGGCGAGGGGCACTGAAGCTTTCTTT. Drawing the rest from reference TRBV2 and TRBJ1-1, the complete variable domain is EPEVTQTPSHQVTQMGQEVILRCVPISNHLYFYWYRQILGQKVEFLVSFYNNEISEKSEIFDDQFSVERPDGSNFTLKIRSTKLEDSAMYFCASPDRARGTEAFFGQGTRLTVV.

The rearrangement joins TRBV11-2 to TRBJ2-5; tentatively, D is TRBD2 (5 bases). The V gene lost 6 bases and the J gene lost 2 bases, with 13 bases spanning the gap. CDR1 and CDR2 (germline): SGHAT, FQNNGV. This CDR3 region has 14 residues. The DNA for the CDR3 is TGTGCCAGCAGTTACAGCGGAACTCAAGAGACCCAGTACTTC. Its translation: CASSYSGTQETQYF.

This chain links TRBV19 with TRBJ2-7, with 8 nucleotides matching TRBD1. The germline CDR1 and CDR2 sequences are LNHDA and SQIVND (reference sequence). V lost 5 bases to trimming and J lost 2 bases; unmatched junction nucleotides: 5. This CDR3 is 14 amino acids long. As DNA, the CDR3 is TGTGCCAGTAGTCCACAGGGGGAGCCCTACGAGCAGTACTTC. As protein: CASSPQGEPYEQYF.

The chain is built from TRBV10-1 and TRBJ2-5; 8 nucleotides line up with TRBD2. The J call could be wrong; TRBJ2-7 is a better fit for the DNA end. The CDR3 sequence is 15 residues long. Germline V gene data show CDR1 as WNHNN and CDR2 as SYGVQD (reference sequence). The CDR3 region is CASSEGLGNSYEQYF. The CDR3 DNA reads TGCGCCAGCAGCGAGGGACTAGGAAACTCCTACGAGCAGTACTTC.

This chain links TRBV5-4 with TRBJ1-2; weak D call: TRBD1 (5 bases). V shed 3 bases and J shed 4 bases, with 22 bases lying between them. The V gene's germline CDR1 is SGHNT and CDR2 YYREEE (reference sequence). The CDR3 loop spans 17 amino acids. Here the CDR3 reads CASSSGTMAREGYGYTF. The CDR3 nucleotides are TGTGCCAGCAGCTCGGGGACGATGGCCAGGGAGGGCTATGGCTACACCTTC.

The genes are TRBV30 and TRBJ1-5; possible D gene TRBD1, 6 bases. CDR1 and CDR2 from the germline V gene are GTSNPN and SVGIG (reference sequence). The CDR3 loop spans 13 amino acids. V shed 4 bases and J shed 5 bases, with 12 bases lying between them. CDR3 residues: CAWKIGGDQPQHF. For the CDR3, the DNA is TGTGCCTGGAAGATAGGGGGTGATCAGCCCCAGCATTTT.

The CDR3 DNA reads as TGTGCCAGCGGCCGGGACAGGGGTGAAGAGACCCAGTACTTC. Its protein is CASGRDRGEETQYF. The chain couples TRBV2 to TRBJ2-5, with TRBD1 identical over 10 bases. The CDR3 totals 14 residues. Germline CDR1 reads SNHLY; CDR2 reads FYNNEI. After removal of 8 bases from V and 3 bases from J, the junction contained 6 bases not matched to a gene.

V is TRBV7-9 and J is TRBJ1-2; D perhaps matches TRBD1 (5 bases). The V and J ends lost 5 bases and 8 bases respectively, with 12 bases between them. The CDR3 runs to 12 residues. Germline V gene data show CDR1 as SEHNR and CDR2 as FQNEAQ (reference sequence). CDR3: CASSAGLRGYTF. As DNA, the CDR3 is TGTGCCAGCAGCGCAGGGTTACGCGGCTACACCTTC.

This chain links TRBV11-1 with TRBJ1-5, with a possible D match to TRBD1 (6 bases). The CDR3 spans 14 residues. The V gene's germline CDR1 is SGHAT and CDR2 FQDESV (reference sequence). V was trimmed by 1 base and J by 5 bases, leaving 9 bases between them. The CDR3 protein is CASSLVRTDQPQHF. CDR3 coding DNA: TGTGCCAGCAGCTTAGTCCGGACAGATCAGCCCCAGCATTTT. The variable domain in full, completed from reference TRBV11-1 and TRBJ1-5, reads EAEVAQSPRYKITEKSQAVAFWCDPISGHATLYWYRQILGQGPELLVQFQDESVVDDSQLPKDRFSAERLKGVDSTLKIQPAELGDSAMYLCASSLVRTDQPQHFGDGTRLSIL.

There are a few counts of this clone. The J gene is TRBJ1-1, the V gene TRBV4-1; possible D gene TRBD1, 5 bases. Trimming removed 7 bases at V and 2 bases at J, with 17 bases between. Germline CDR1 is MGHRA and CDR2 is YSYEKL. This CDR3 is 15 amino acids long. CDR3 sequence: CASITDSEQNTEAFF. CDR3 DNA: TGCGCCAGCATCACCGACAGCGAGCAAAACACTGAAGCTTTCTTT.

This rearrangement joins TRBV11-2 to TRBJ2-2, with 8 bases lining up with TRBD2. Germline loops: CDR1 SGHAT, CDR2 FQNNGV. V shed 8 bases, J shed 7 bases, and the junction held 9 bases outside the gene matches. The CDR3 totals 14 residues. CDR3 nucleotide sequence: TGTGCCAGCGCCTCGGGGGGGCTTGGCGGGGAGCTGTTTTTT. This translates into CASASGGLGGELFF.